The clone carrying this T cell receptor (beta chain) was picked up many times. What it recognizes is unknown. cDNA synthesis was performed by 5'RACE with 10-nucleotide random UMIs. MiXCR, applied by TCRdb to the 5' RACE reads, yields one record per CDR3 protein. The sample consists of 45,000 to 60,000 distinct CDR3 sequences, over 2% of them appearing once. The CDR3 totals 15 residues. The V gene's germline CDR1 is DFQATT and CDR2 SNEGSKA (reference sequence). V was pared by 2 bases and J by 3 bases, with 5 bases of the junction left unmatched. The data belong to a study of neurological immune-mediated disorders. Points from the study as a whole: Expanded clones shared no CDR3 amino acid sequences across subjects, suggesting private repertoires in all groups. A possible signature was seen in one related-CDR3 cluster, into which phylogenetic grouping placed the repertoires of 18 of 34 multiple sclerosis patients.

The sample comprised PBMCs. This rearrangement joins TRBV20-1 to TRBJ2-7; 12 bases fit TRBD1. The TCR comes from a man in his fifties or sixties with multiple sclerosis. CDR3: CSARHRDRGHYEQYF. DNA of the CDR3: TGCAGTGCTAGACACCGGGACAGGGGGCACTACGAGCAGTACTTC.